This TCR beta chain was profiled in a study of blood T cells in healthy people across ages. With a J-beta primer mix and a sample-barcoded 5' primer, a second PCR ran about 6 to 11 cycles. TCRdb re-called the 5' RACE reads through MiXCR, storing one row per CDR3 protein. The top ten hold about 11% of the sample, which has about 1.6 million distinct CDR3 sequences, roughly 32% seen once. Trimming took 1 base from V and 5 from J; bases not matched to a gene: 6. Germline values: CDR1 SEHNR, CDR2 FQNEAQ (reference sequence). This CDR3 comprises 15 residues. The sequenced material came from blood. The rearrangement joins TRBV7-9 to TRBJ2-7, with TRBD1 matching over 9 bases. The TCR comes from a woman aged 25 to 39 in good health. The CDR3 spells CASSLVSGTGNEQYF. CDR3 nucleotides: TGTGCCAGCAGCTTAGTATCCGGGACAGGGAACGAGCAGTACTTC. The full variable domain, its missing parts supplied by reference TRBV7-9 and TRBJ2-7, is DTGVSQNPRHKITKRGQNVTFRCDPISEHNRLYWYRQTLGQGPEFLTYFQNEAQLEKSRLLSDRFSAERPKGSFSTLEIQRTEQGDSAMYLCASSLVSGTGNEQYFGPGTRLTVT.